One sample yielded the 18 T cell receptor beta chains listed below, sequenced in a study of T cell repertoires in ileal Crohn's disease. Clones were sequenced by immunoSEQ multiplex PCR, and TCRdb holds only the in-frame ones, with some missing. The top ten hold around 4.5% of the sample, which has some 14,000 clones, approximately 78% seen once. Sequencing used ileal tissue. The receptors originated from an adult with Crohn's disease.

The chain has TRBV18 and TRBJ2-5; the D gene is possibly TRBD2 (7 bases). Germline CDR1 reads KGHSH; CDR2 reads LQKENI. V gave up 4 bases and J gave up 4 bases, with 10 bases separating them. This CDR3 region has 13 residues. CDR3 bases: TGTGCCAGCTCACTGCGGGGGCGAGAGACCCAGTACTTC. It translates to CASSLRGRETQYF.

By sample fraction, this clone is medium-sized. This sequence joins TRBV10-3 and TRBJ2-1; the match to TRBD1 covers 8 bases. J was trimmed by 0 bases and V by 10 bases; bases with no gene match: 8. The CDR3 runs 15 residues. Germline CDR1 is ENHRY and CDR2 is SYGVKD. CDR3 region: CATKTGGSSYNEQFF. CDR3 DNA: TGTGCCACCAAAACAGGGGGTAGCTCCTACAATGAGCAGTTCTTC.

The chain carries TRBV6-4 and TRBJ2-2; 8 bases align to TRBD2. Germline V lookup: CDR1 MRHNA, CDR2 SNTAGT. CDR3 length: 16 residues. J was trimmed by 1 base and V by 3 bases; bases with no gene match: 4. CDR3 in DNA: TGTGCCAGCAGTGAGCCGGGACTAGTGAACACCGGGGAGCTGTTTTTT. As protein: CASSEPGLVNTGELFF.

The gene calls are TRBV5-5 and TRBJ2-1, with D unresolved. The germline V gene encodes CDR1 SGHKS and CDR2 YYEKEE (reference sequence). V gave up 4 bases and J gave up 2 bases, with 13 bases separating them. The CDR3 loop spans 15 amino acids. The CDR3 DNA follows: TGTGCCAGCAGCAGCAAACAGAAGACCTACAATGAGCAGTTCTTC. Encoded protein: CASSSKQKTYNEQFF.

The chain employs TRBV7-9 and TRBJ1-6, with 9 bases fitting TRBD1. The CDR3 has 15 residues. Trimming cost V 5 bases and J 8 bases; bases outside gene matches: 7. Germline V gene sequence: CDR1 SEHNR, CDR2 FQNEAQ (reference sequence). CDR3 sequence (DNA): TGTGCCAGCAGCAACCGGGACAGGGTGCATTCACCCCTCCACTTT. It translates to CASSNRDRVHSPLHF.

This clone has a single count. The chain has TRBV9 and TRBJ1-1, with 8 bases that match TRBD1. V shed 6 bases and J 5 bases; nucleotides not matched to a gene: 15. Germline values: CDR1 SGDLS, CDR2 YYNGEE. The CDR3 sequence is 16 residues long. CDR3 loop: CASTRTGNIGITEAFF. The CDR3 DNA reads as TGTGCCAGCACTCGGACAGGGAATATTGGGATAACTGAAGCTTTCTTT.

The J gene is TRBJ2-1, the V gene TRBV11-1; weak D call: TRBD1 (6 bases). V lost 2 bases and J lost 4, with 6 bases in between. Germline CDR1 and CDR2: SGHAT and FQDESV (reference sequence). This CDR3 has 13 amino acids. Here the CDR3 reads CASSLRGYNEQFF. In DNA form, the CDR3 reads TGTGCCAGCAGCTTAAGGGGGTACAATGAGCAGTTCTTC.

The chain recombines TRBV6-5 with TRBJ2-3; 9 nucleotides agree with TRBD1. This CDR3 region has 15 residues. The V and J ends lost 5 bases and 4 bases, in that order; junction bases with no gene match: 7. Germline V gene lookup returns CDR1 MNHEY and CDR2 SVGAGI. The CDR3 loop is CASSPDRGWADTQYF. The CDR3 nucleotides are TGTGCCAGCAGTCCGGACAGGGGTTGGGCAGATACGCAGTATTTT.

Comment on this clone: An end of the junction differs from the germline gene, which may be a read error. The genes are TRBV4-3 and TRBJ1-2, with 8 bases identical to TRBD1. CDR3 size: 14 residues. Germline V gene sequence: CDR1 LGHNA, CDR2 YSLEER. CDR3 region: CASSRIPGQAVFFF. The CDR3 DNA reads TGCGCCAGCAGCCGCATACCGGGACAGGCGGTCTTCTTCTTC.

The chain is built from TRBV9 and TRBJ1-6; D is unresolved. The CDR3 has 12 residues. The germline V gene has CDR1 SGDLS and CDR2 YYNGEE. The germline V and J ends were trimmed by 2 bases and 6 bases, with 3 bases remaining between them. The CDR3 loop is CASSVRNSPLHF. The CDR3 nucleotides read TGTGCCAGCAGCGTCCGTAATTCACCCCTCCACTTT.

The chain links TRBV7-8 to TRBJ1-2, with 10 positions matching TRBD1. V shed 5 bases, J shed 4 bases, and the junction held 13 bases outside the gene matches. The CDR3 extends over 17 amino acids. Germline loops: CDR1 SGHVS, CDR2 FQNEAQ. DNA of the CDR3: TGTGCCAGCAGCCATAAGACAGGGGGCGAATCTTCCTATGGCTACACCTTC. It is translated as CASSHKTGGESSYGYTF.

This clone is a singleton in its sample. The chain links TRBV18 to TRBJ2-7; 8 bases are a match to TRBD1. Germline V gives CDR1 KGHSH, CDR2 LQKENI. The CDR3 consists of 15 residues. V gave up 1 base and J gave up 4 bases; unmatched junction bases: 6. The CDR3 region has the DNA TGTGCCAGCTCACCACTCCCAGGGGGCTTTTACGAGCAGTACTTC. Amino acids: CASSPLPGGFYEQYF.

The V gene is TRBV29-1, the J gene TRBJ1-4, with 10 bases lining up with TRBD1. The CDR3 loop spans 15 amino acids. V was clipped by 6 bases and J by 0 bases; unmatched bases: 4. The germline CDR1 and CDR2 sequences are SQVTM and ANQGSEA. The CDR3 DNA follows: TGCAGCGTCCGGGGACAGGGGCCAACTAATGAAAAACTGTTTTTT. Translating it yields CSVRGQGPTNEKLFF.

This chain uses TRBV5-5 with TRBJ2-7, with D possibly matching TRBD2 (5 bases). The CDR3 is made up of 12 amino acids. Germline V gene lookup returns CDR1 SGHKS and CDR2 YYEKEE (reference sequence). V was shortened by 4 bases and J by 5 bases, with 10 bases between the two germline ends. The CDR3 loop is CASSPDFNEQYF. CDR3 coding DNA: TGTGCCAGCAGCCCGGACTTCAACGAGCAGTACTTC.

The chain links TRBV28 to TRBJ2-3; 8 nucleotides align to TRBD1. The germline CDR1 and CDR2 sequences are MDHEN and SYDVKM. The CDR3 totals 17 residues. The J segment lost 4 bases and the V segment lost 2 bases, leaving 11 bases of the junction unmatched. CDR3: CASSLMAGGEAPDTQYF. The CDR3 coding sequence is TGTGCCAGCAGTTTAATGGCAGGGGGCGAAGCTCCAGATACGCAGTATTTT.

The CDR3 here is CASSRGRVVTDTQYF. The CDR3 DNA is TGTGCCAGCAGTCGCGGGCGGGTGGTGACAGATACGCAGTATTTT. The chain links TRBV27 to TRBJ2-3, with a tentative D call TRBD2 (5 bases). Germline V gene lookup returns CDR1 MNHEY and CDR2 SMNVEV (reference sequence). Trimming shortened V by 5 bases and J by 3 bases, and 15 bases separated the two germline ends. The CDR3 covers 15 residues.

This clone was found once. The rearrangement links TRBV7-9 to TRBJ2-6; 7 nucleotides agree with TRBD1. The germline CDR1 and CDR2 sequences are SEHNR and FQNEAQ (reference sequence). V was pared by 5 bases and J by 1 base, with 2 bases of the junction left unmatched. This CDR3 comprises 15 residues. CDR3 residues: CASSPRGSGANVLTF. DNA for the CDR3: TGTGCCAGCAGCCCCAGGGGGTCTGGGGCCAACGTCCTGACTTTC.

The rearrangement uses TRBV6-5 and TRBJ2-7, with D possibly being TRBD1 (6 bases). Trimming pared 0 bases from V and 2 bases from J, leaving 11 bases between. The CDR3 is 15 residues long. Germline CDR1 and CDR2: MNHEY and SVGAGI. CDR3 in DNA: TGTGCCAGCAGTTACTCGACAGGCGATACCTACGAGCAGTACTTC. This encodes CASSYSTGDTYEQYF.